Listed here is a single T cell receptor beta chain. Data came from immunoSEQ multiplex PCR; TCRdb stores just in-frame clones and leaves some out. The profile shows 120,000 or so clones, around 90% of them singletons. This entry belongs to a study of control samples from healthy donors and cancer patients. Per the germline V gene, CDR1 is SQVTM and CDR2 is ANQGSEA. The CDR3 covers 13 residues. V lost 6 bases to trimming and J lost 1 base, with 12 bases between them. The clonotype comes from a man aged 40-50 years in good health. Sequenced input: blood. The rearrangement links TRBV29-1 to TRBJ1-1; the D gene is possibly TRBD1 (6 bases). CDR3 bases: TGCAGCGTCACGACAGGATCGAACACTGAAGCTTTCTTT. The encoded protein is CSVTTGSNTEAFF.